This T cell receptor beta chain originates from a study of molecular identifiers for immune sequencing clone quantification. As previously described, bulk TCR libraries were made using listed TCR primers. TCRdb re-called the PCR reads through MiXCR, storing one row per CDR3 protein. This sample carries hundreds of thousands of distinct CDR3 sequences, just under 20% of them seen once, and the ten largest clones take 0.7% to 1%. The table lists this clonotype with a few counts. The receptor was isolated from a human donor in good health. Some libraries in this study had Jurkat cell RNA spiked in. The sample was naive CD8+ T cells from blood, with Jurkat cell RNA spiked in. This sample's subset: FACS-sorted CD8+CD4-CCR7+CD45RA+ naive T cells.

CDR3 nucleotide sequence: TGCGCCAGCAGCCACTCAACAGGGGGGGGGTACGAGCAGTACTTC. Amino acid sequence: CASSHSTGGGYEQYF. The rearrangement joins TRBV4-1 to TRBJ2-7; D might be TRBD1 (8 bases). This CDR3 is built from 15 residues. Germline CDR1 is MGHRA and CDR2 is YSYEKL. The ends were cut back, 3 bases at V and 4 bases at J, with 16 bases in the middle.